A selection of T cell receptor beta chains follows, all from one sample in a study of T-cell memory formation after mild COVID-19. MiXCR, run by TCRdb on the 5' RACE reads, gives a single entry per CDR3 protein. The table lists 150,000 to 200,000 distinct CDR3 sequences, about 14% of them singletons. The source material was PBMCs or a T cell subset sorted from them (not recorded which). These receptors all come from an adult woman who had mild COVID-19 (a few samples of this study predate the infection). Cell type and time point are not known. CDR3s include the opening cysteine and the closing phenylalanine or tryptophan. The order of the fields is J gene, clone size, D gene, V gene, CDR3 protein, CDR3 DNA. A D gene is named only where the DNA matches it firmly. The size of a clone is reported for some rows only, either as once, few or many, or as a class for expanded clones.

j_gene: TRBJ2-1; abundance: many; d_gene: NA; v_gene: TRBV6-2/TRBV6-3; CDR3aa: CASSSYGIWSANEQFF; CDR3nt: TGTGCCAGCAGTTCCTATGGGATTTGGAGCGCCAATGAGCAGTTCTTC
j_gene: TRBJ1-1; abundance: few; d_gene: NA; v_gene: TRBV5-6; CDR3aa: CASSTITGRYTEAFF; CDR3nt: TGTGCCAGCAGCACCATTACAGGGCGGTACACTGAAGCTTTCTTT
j_gene: TRBJ2-1; abundance: many; d_gene: NA; v_gene: TRBV20-1; CDR3aa: CSARVGLTDEQFF; CDR3nt: TGCAGTGCTAGAGTGGGACTCACAGATGAGCAGTTCTTC
j_gene: TRBJ1-1; abundance: many; d_gene: NA; v_gene: TRBV7-2; CDR3aa: CASSLGGGTEAFF; CDR3nt: TGTGCCAGCAGCTTAGGAGGGGGGACTGAAGCTTTCTTT
j_gene: TRBJ1-5; abundance: NA; d_gene: NA; v_gene: TRBV5-6; CDR3aa: CASSLAGDQPQHF; CDR3nt: TGTGCCAGCAGCTTAGCAGGGGATCAGCCCCAGCATTTT
j_gene: TRBJ2-7; abundance: NA; d_gene: NA; v_gene: TRBV10-2; CDR3aa: CAGKEGNGYEQYF; CDR3nt: TGCGCCGGGAAGGAGGGAAACGGCTACGAGCAGTACTTC
j_gene: TRBJ2-5; abundance: NA; d_gene: NA; v_gene: TRBV27; CDR3aa: CASSALLGFTETQYF; CDR3nt: TGTGCCAGCAGTGCCCTTCTGGGTTTTACAGAGACCCAGTACTTC
j_gene: TRBJ2-5; abundance: few; d_gene: TRBD2; v_gene: TRBV2; CDR3aa: CASSPSGLAGGPGETQYF; CDR3nt: TGTGCCAGCAGCCCCTCGGGGCTAGCGGGAGGGCCCGGGGAGACCCAGTACTTC
j_gene: TRBJ2-2; abundance: few; d_gene: TRBD1; v_gene: TRBV24-1; CDR3aa: CATMARQGAGGELFF; CDR3nt: TGTGCCACCATGGCCCGACAGGGGGCCGGCGGGGAGCTGTTTTTT
j_gene: TRBJ2-5; abundance: NA; d_gene: NA; v_gene: TRBV12-3/TRBV12-4; CDR3aa: CASAHEGQETQYF; CDR3nt: TGTGCCAGCGCCCACGAAGGGCAAGAGACCCAGTACTTC
j_gene: TRBJ1-2; abundance: few; d_gene: NA; v_gene: TRBV20-1; CDR3aa: CSAPLGPKLGYGYTF; CDR3nt: TGCAGTGCGCCCTTGGGGCCTAAGCTCGGCTATGGCTACACCTTC
j_gene: TRBJ2-1; abundance: NA; d_gene: NA; v_gene: TRBV6-2/TRBV6-3; CDR3aa: CASSYSLRGWNEQFF; CDR3nt: TGTGCCAGCAGTTATAGCCTAAGAGGGTGGAATGAGCAGTTCTTC
j_gene: TRBJ2-5; abundance: few; d_gene: TRBD2; v_gene: TRBV29-1; CDR3aa: CSVLAGGQGETQYF; CDR3nt: TGCAGCGTTTTAGCGGGAGGGCAGGGTGAGACCCAGTACTTC
j_gene: TRBJ2-7; abundance: many; d_gene: NA; v_gene: TRBV4-3; CDR3aa: CASSKKRGATYEQYF; CDR3nt: TGCGCCAGCAGCAAGAAAAGGGGCGCGACCTACGAGCAGTACTTC
j_gene: TRBJ1-1; abundance: NA; d_gene: NA; v_gene: TRBV20-1; CDR3aa: CSARGPDRYEAFF; CDR3nt: TGCAGTGCTAGAGGTCCCGACAGGTATGAAGCTTTCTTT
j_gene: TRBJ2-7; abundance: NA; d_gene: NA; v_gene: TRBV5-1; CDR3aa: CASRGRGYEQYF; CDR3nt: TGCGCCAGCAGGGGCAGGGGATACGAGCAGTACTTC
j_gene: TRBJ2-1; abundance: NA; d_gene: NA; v_gene: TRBV7-9; CDR3aa: CASSWTGTTRSEQFF; CDR3nt: TGTGCCAGCAGCTGGACCGGGACGACACGGAGTGAGCAGTTCTTC
j_gene: TRBJ2-7; abundance: NA; d_gene: NA; v_gene: TRBV20-1; CDR3aa: CSARVDETHYEQYF; CDR3nt: TGCAGTGCTAGAGTTGACGAGACCCACTACGAGCAGTACTTC
j_gene: TRBJ1-1; abundance: few; d_gene: NA; v_gene: TRBV2; CDR3aa: CASRSRGVNTEAFF; CDR3nt: TGTGCCAGCAGGAGTAGAGGGGTGAACACTGAAGCTTTCTTT
j_gene: TRBJ2-1; abundance: NA; d_gene: NA; v_gene: TRBV12-3/TRBV12-4; CDR3aa: CASSFWEYNEQFF; CDR3nt: TGTGCCAGCAGTTTCTGGGAATACAATGAGCAGTTCTTC
j_gene: TRBJ2-1; abundance: NA; d_gene: NA; v_gene: TRBV7-2; CDR3aa: CASSYDPGYTEQFF; CDR3nt: TGTGCCAGCAGCTACGACCCAGGGTATACTGAGCAGTTCTTC
j_gene: TRBJ1-1; abundance: NA; d_gene: TRBD1; v_gene: TRBV29-1; CDR3aa: CSVEGQGGPAAFF; CDR3nt: TGCAGCGTTGAGGGACAGGGTGGGCCTGCCGCTTTCTTT
j_gene: TRBJ2-5; abundance: NA; d_gene: NA; v_gene: TRBV10-3; CDR3aa: CAISDTSGETQYF; CDR3nt: TGTGCCATCAGTGATACGAGTGGGGAGACCCAGTACTTC
j_gene: TRBJ2-7; abundance: few; d_gene: TRBD1; v_gene: TRBV29-1; CDR3aa: CSPPQGQGANYEQYF; CDR3nt: TGCAGCCCCCCCCAGGGACAGGGGGCCAACTACGAGCAGTACTTC
j_gene: TRBJ2-2; abundance: many; d_gene: TRBD1; v_gene: TRBV5-1; CDR3aa: CASSSGQTDTGELFF; CDR3nt: TGCGCCAGCAGCTCGGGACAGACTGACACCGGGGAGCTGTTTTTT
j_gene: TRBJ2-1; abundance: few; d_gene: NA; v_gene: TRBV7-2; CDR3aa: CASSSLGYNEQFF; CDR3nt: TGTGCCAGCAGCTCCCTAGGGTACAATGAGCAGTTCTTC
j_gene: TRBJ2-5; abundance: NA; d_gene: NA; v_gene: TRBV14; CDR3aa: CASRPGKGVQETQYF; CDR3nt: TGTGCCAGCAGACCTGGAAAGGGCGTCCAAGAGACCCAGTACTTC
j_gene: TRBJ1-2; abundance: few; d_gene: NA; v_gene: TRBV30; CDR3aa: CAWSVQNYGYTF; CDR3nt: TGTGCCTGGAGTGTACAAAACTATGGCTACACCTTC
j_gene: TRBJ2-7; abundance: NA; d_gene: NA; v_gene: TRBV6-5; CDR3aa: CASSYLGPSGTKPPNREQYF; CDR3nt: TGTGCCAGCAGTTACCTCGGCCCCTCCGGGACAAAGCCCCCAAATCGCGAGCAGTACTTC
j_gene: TRBJ2-2; abundance: few; d_gene: TRBD1; v_gene: TRBV20-1; CDR3aa: CSARGQKPNTGELFF; CDR3nt: TGCAGTGCTAGGGGACAGAAACCCAACACCGGGGAGCTGTTTTTT
j_gene: TRBJ1-1; abundance: few; d_gene: NA; v_gene: TRBV2; CDR3aa: CASSLLAAMNTEAFF; CDR3nt: TGTGCCAGCAGCCTCCTGGCAGCTATGAACACTGAAGCTTTCTTT
j_gene: TRBJ2-3; abundance: NA; d_gene: NA; v_gene: TRBV18; CDR3aa: CASSPQGGTDTQYF; CDR3nt: TGTGCCAGCTCACCTCAGGGAGGCACAGATACGCAGTATTTT
j_gene: TRBJ2-1; abundance: NA; d_gene: TRBD2; v_gene: TRBV19; CDR3aa: CASSIESGLVYNEQFF; CDR3nt: TGTGCCAGTAGTATCGAATCCGGACTAGTCTACAATGAGCAGTTCTTC
j_gene: TRBJ2-1; abundance: few; d_gene: NA; v_gene: TRBV20-1; CDR3aa: CSAPITGTPYNEQFF; CDR3nt: TGCAGTGCCCCGATTACAGGTACGCCCTACAATGAGCAGTTCTTC
j_gene: TRBJ2-3; abundance: NA; d_gene: TRBD2; v_gene: TRBV7-9; CDR3aa: CASSFPSGGGDTQYF; CDR3nt: TGTGCCAGCAGCTTCCCCAGCGGGGGGGGCGATACGCAGTATTTT
j_gene: TRBJ1-6; abundance: few; d_gene: NA; v_gene: TRBV3-1; CDR3aa: CASSLQGFNSPLHF; CDR3nt: TGTGCCAGCAGCCTCCAGGGGTTTAATTCACCCCTCCACTTT
j_gene: TRBJ2-7; abundance: NA; d_gene: TRBD1; v_gene: TRBV20-1; CDR3aa: CSARPKTGTGLYEQYF; CDR3nt: TGCAGTGCTAGACCCAAGACCGGGACAGGGCTCTACGAGCAGTACTTC
j_gene: TRBJ2-5; abundance: NA; d_gene: NA; v_gene: TRBV14; CDR3aa: CASSRRGETQYF; CDR3nt: TGTGCCAGCAGCCGGAGAGGGGAGACCCAGTACTTC
j_gene: TRBJ1-6; abundance: NA; d_gene: NA; v_gene: TRBV20-1; CDR3aa: CSARDPAPPWSLHF; CDR3nt: TGCAGTGCTAGAGATCCCGCTCCACCGTGGTCCCTCCACTTT
j_gene: TRBJ2-3; abundance: few; d_gene: NA; v_gene: TRBV30; CDR3aa: CALTHGSQYF; CDR3nt: TGTGCCTTAACCCACGGTTCGCAGTATTTT
j_gene: TRBJ2-1; abundance: few; d_gene: TRBD1; v_gene: TRBV5-1; CDR3aa: CASSLSPGTGGYNEQFF; CDR3nt: TGCGCCAGCAGCTTATCACCCGGGACAGGGGGCTACAATGAGCAGTTCTTC
j_gene: TRBJ2-1; abundance: few; d_gene: NA; v_gene: TRBV18; CDR3aa: CASSTTPGYNEQFF; CDR3nt: TGTGCCAGCTCCACTACCCCAGGTTACAATGAGCAGTTCTTC
j_gene: TRBJ2-7; abundance: few; d_gene: NA; v_gene: TRBV5-6; CDR3aa: CASSLGGPDEQYF; CDR3nt: TGTGCCAGCAGCTTGGGAGGTCCGGACGAGCAGTACTTC
j_gene: TRBJ2-7; abundance: few; d_gene: NA; v_gene: TRBV15; CDR3aa: CATSRAEINEQYF; CDR3nt: TGTGCCACCAGCAGAGCCGAAATTAACGAGCAGTACTTC
j_gene: TRBJ2-1; abundance: few; d_gene: TRBD2; v_gene: TRBV2; CDR3aa: CASSDLAGGQDEQFF; CDR3nt: TGTGCCAGCAGTGATCTAGCGGGGGGCCAGGATGAGCAGTTCTTC
j_gene: TRBJ2-7; abundance: few; d_gene: NA; v_gene: TRBV6-1; CDR3aa: CASSEQGSYEQYF; CDR3nt: TGTGCCAGCAGTGAACAGGGATCCTACGAGCAGTACTTC
j_gene: TRBJ2-1; abundance: once; d_gene: TRBD1; v_gene: TRBV12-3/TRBV12-4; CDR3aa: CASTLVGQAYNEQFF; CDR3nt: TGTGCCAGCACCCTTGTCGGACAGGCTTACAATGAGCAGTTCTTC
j_gene: TRBJ2-2; abundance: NA; d_gene: NA; v_gene: TRBV29-1; CDR3aa: CSVEFPDGRTGELFF; CDR3nt: TGCAGCGTTGAATTCCCCGACGGTAGGACCGGGGAGCTGTTTTTT
j_gene: TRBJ2-1; abundance: few; d_gene: NA; v_gene: TRBV7-3; CDR3aa: CASTLDSTRGEQFF; CDR3nt: TGTGCCAGCACCCTAGATAGTACCCGCGGGGAGCAGTTCTTC
j_gene: TRBJ2-1; abundance: NA; d_gene: TRBD2; v_gene: TRBV7-8; CDR3aa: CASSLREGPYNEQFF; CDR3nt: TGTGCCAGCAGCCTTCGGGAGGGCCCCTACAATGAGCAGTTCTTC
j_gene: TRBJ2-5; abundance: NA; d_gene: NA; v_gene: TRBV29-1; CDR3aa: CSVEELGSQYF; CDR3nt: TGCAGCGTTGAAGAACTTGGTAGCCAGTACTTC
j_gene: TRBJ1-1; abundance: NA; d_gene: TRBD1; v_gene: TRBV6-1; CDR3aa: CASNRGNTEAFF; CDR3nt: TGTGCCAGCAACAGGGGGAACACTGAAGCTTTCTTT
j_gene: TRBJ1-2; abundance: many; d_gene: TRBD1; v_gene: TRBV20-1; CDR3aa: CSAQSPRDRGRHGYTF; CDR3nt: TGCAGTGCCCAATCTCCCCGGGACAGGGGGCGTCATGGCTACACCTTC